This T cell receptor (beta chain) was identified in a study of T cell changes during pregnancy in multiple sclerosis. The assay was immunoSEQ multiplex PCR, and TCRdb's table has in-frame clones only and misses some. The sample has 15,000 to 20,000 clones; nearly 90% are singletons. The germline V gene has CDR1 SGHNT and CDR2 YYREEE (reference sequence). V lost 2 bases, J lost 6 bases, and 11 bases lay in between. The CDR3 has 14 residues. The sequences come from CD8+ T cells from peripheral blood mononuclear cells, collected after pregnancy. The V and J genes are TRBV5-4 and TRBJ1-4; D perhaps matches TRBD1 (6 bases). The sequence was collected from a female donor in good health, enrolled as a control in a pregnancy study. The CDR3: CASSLTGLDEKLFF. The CDR3 bases are TGTGCCAGCAGCTTAACAGGGTTGGATGAAAAACTGTTTTTT.